This TCR beta chain was sequenced in a study of T cells in Graves' hyperthyroidism and ophthalmopathy. Whole-study results and caveats: Appearing also in blood were most of the thyroid clonotypes expanded above 0.001. Before onset, ophthalmopathy was predicted by the model a median roughly six months earlier. In simple terms, a model built on 13 V-J features told ophthalmopathy apart from stable hyperthyroidism.

Each diagnosis drew on symptoms, thyroxine, TRAb, thyroid ultrasound and orbital computed tomography findings. This clonotype was picked up many times. Its specificity is unknown. Using RNA transcripts as the source, TCR beta CDR3 regions were amplified. Using the HTBI primer set, a first-round RT-PCR was run on the TCR CDR3. TCRdb passed the multiplex PCR reads through MiXCR, listing each CDR3 protein once. The data hold 500,000 to 750,000 distinct CDR3 sequences, with 13% to 15% observed a single time. Germline values: CDR1 MDHEN, CDR2 SYDVKM. V was trimmed by 6 bases and J by 1 base, leaving 24 bases between them. The CDR3 is 18 amino acids.

Sequenced material: blood. V is TRBV28 and J is TRBJ2-5; D uncertain. This sequence originates from a woman between 18 and 29 years old with Graves' ophthalmopathy. The CDR3 nucleotides are TGTGCCAGCAGGGGTTTTTGGGATGGTGGTATGGTCCAAGAGACCCAGTACTTC. Protein product: CASRGFWDGGMVQETQYF.